The rows below give T cell receptor beta chains drawn from one sample of a study of blood T cell repertoires in COVID-19. The assay was immunoSEQ multiplex PCR, and TCRdb's table has in-frame clones only and misses some. The sample records roughly 130,000 clones, about 87% being singletons. The sequenced sample was peripheral blood. These receptors all come from a woman in her sixties with acute or convalescent COVID-19. The CDR3 runs from the conserved cysteine through the conserved F or W. The D gene is left open where the match is weak. Where a row states a size, it is once, few, many or the class of an expanded clone; other rows omit it.

. TRBJ2-1 TRBD1 TRBV28 TGTGCCACTAGTCCCACAGGGGAATGGTACAATGAGCAGTTCTTC CATSPTGEWYNEQFF
. TRBJ2-3 TRBD2 TRBV5-1 TGCGCCAGCAGCTCCGGACTAGCGGGAGATACGCAGTATTTT CASSSGLAGDTQYF
. TRBJ2-6 . TRBV19 TGTGCCAGTAGTATTGCGGCCTCTGGGGCCAACGTCCTGACTTTC CASSIAASGANVLTF
. TRBJ1-6 . TRBV10-1 TGCGCCAGCAGTGTCGGGGGAAATTCACCCCTCCACTTT CASSVGGNSPLHF
. TRBJ2-7 TRBD1 TRBV19 TGTGCCAGTAGTATCGGACAGGGGGCAAGGTACGAGCAGTACTTC CASSIGQGARYEQYF
. TRBJ2-6 . TRBV3-1/TRBV3-2 TGTGCCAGCAGCCAAGATCTTTTAGTAGGGGCGACTGGGGCCAACGTCCTGACTTTC CASSQDLLVGATGANVLTF
. TRBJ2-2 . TRBV30 TGTGCCTGGAGCCCAGGGACTAACACCGGGGAGCTGTTTTTT CAWSPGTNTGELFF
. TRBJ2-2 . TRBV4-1 TGCGCCAGCAGCTCCAGTCTAGTTCTCGGCGGGGAGCTGTTTTTT CASSSSLVLGGELFF
. TRBJ1-2 TRBD1 TRBV3-1/TRBV3-2 TGTGCCAGCAGCCAAGGGACAGGAGGCGGCTACACCTTC CASSQGTGGGYTF
. TRBJ2-3 TRBD2 TRBV24-1 TGTGCCACCAGTGACGAGCGGGAGAATGTTATGGCAGATACGCAGTATTTT CATSDERENVMADTQYF
. TRBJ1-2 TRBD1 TRBV5-1 TGCGCCAGCAGCCCACGGACAGGGGTCGACTATGGCTACACCTTC CASSPRTGVDYGYTF
. TRBJ2-5 . TRBV18 TGTGCCAGCGGGGGGGCCCAACAAGAGACCCAGTACTTC CASGGAQQETQYF
few TRBJ2-1 TRBD2 TRBV3-1/TRBV3-2 TGTGCCAGCAGCCAAGATCTACCCGGGGTCAAGCGGGGACGGGTCAATGAGCAGTTCTTC CASSQDLPGVKRGRVNEQFF
. TRBJ2-3 TRBD1 TRBV27 TGTGCCAGCAGCATTCTACAGGGGAATTTGGGTACGCAGTATTTT CASSILQGNLGTQYF
. TRBJ1-6 TRBD1 TRBV27 TGTGCCAGTCGTTCTGAGGGGGCAGGGGATAATTCACCCCTCCACTTT CASRSEGAGDNSPLHF
. TRBJ1-4 . TRBV30 TGTGCCTGGAGTGAGGGGGTCACTAATGAAAAACTGTTTTTT CAWSEGVTNEKLFF
. TRBJ1-5 . TRBV30 TGTGCCTGGAGTGCGGGGAATAGCAATCAGCCCCAGCATTTT CAWSAGNSNQPQHF